Presented here are 10 T cell receptor beta chains from one specimen sequenced in a study of OX40 agonist ivuxolimab in advanced cancers. Assay used: immunoSEQ multiplex PCR; TCRdb lists only in-frame clones, some missing. This sample has about 99,000 clones, with 90% to 95% found just once. The sequenced sample was CD4+ or CD8+ T cells sorted from blood, obtained in a trial of the OX40 agonist ivuxolimab. These receptors were taken from an adult with an advanced solid tumor such as melanoma, head and neck, liver or kidney cancer.

This chain uses TRBV7-2 with TRBJ2-6; D gene uncertain. Germline CDR1 reads SGHTA; CDR2 reads FQGNSA. V lost 7 bases and J lost 0, with 7 bases in between. The CDR3 runs 14 residues. CDR3 sequence: CASNPSSGANVLTF. CDR3 DNA sequence: TGTGCCAGCAACCCCAGCTCTGGGGCCAACGTCCTGACTTTC. Using reference TRBV7-2 and TRBJ2-6 for the parts outside the CDR3, the full variable domain is GAGVSQSPSNKVTEKGKDVELRCDPISGHTALYWYRQSLGQGLEFLIYFQGNSAPDKSGLPSDRFSAERTGGSVSTLTIQRTQQEDSAVYLCASNPSSGANVLTFGAGSRLTVL.

About this clone: Other DNA sequences in this sample translate to the same CDR3. This chain uses TRBV28 with TRBJ2-7, with 10 bases matching TRBD2. The CDR3 length is 14 residues. J was trimmed by 0 bases and V by 6 bases; bases with no gene match: 2. In germline, CDR1 is MDHEN, CDR2 SYDVKM. DNA for the CDR3: TGTGCCAGCAGCCCTAGCGGGAGCTCCTACGAGCAGTACTTC. Its translation is CASSPSGSSYEQYF.

The rearrangement uses TRBV28 and TRBJ2-7; a weak D match, TRBD1 (5 bases). Germline V lookup: CDR1 MDHEN, CDR2 SYDVKM. The CDR3 length is 15 residues. V was shortened by 1 base and J by 2 bases, with 12 bases between the two germline ends. The CDR3 sequence is CASSLFARAAYEQYF. The CDR3, as DNA: TGTGCCAGCAGTTTATTTGCCAGGGCCGCCTACGAGCAGTACTTC.

The J gene is TRBJ1-2, the V gene TRBV7-3, with D perhaps matching TRBD1 (6 bases). CDR1 and CDR2 from the germline V gene are SGHTA and FQGTGA. There are 15 residues in the CDR3. V was cut by 4 bases and J by 2 bases, with 14 bases left in between. For the CDR3, the DNA is TGTGCCAGCAGCTCCCCGGAGCAGGGGAACTATGGCTACACCTTC. Its translation: CASSSPEQGNYGYTF.

V and J are TRBV14 and TRBJ2-7; D gene uncertain. The germline gives CDR1 SGHDN, CDR2 FVKESK. V lost 3 bases to trimming and J lost 4 bases, with 13 bases between them. CDR3 length: 14 residues. CDR3: CASSHLSGIYEQYF. The CDR3 DNA sequence: TGTGCCAGCAGCCATCTCTCGGGTATTTACGAGCAGTACTTC.

The rearrangement joins TRBV29-1 to TRBJ2-4, with D tentatively TRBD2 (6 bases). The CDR3 has 11 amino acids. Germline lookup yields CDR1 SQVTM and CDR2 ANQGSEA. Between the trimmed V and J ends, which lost 3 bases and 8 bases, there was a span of 8 bases. Here the CDR3 reads CSVDWGDIQYF. CDR3 in DNA: TGCAGCGTTGATTGGGGGGACATTCAGTACTTC.

The genes are TRBV30 and TRBJ2-1, with D tentatively TRBD2 (5 bases). V lost 2 bases and J lost 8, with 10 bases in between. CDR3 size: 12 residues. The germline V gene encodes CDR1 GTSNPN and CDR2 SVGIG (reference sequence). The DNA for the CDR3 is TGTGCCTGGAGTCGGGGTGGCTATGAGCAGTTCTTC. This sequence encodes CAWSRGGYEQFF.

The V gene is TRBV7-2, the J gene TRBJ2-5; D is perhaps TRBD2 (9 bases). There are 16 residues in the CDR3. The germline V and J ends were trimmed by 5 bases and 5 bases, with 21 bases remaining between them. Germline CDR1 SGHTA, CDR2 FQGNSA. The CDR3 loop reads CASSPQGAGGMETQYF. In nucleotides, the CDR3 is TGTGCCAGCAGCCCTCAGGGGGCGGGAGGGATGGAGACCCAGTACTTC.

The chain joins TRBV15 to TRBJ2-5; D might be TRBD2 (7 bases). Trimming took off 0 bases at V and 2 bases at J, with 13 bases between the two ends. Germline CDR1 and CDR2: LNHNV and YYDKDF (reference sequence). CDR3 length equals 16 residues. The CDR3 nucleotides read TGTGCCACCAGCAGAGATGGGAGGGGGACACAAGAGACCCAGTACTTC. Its translation: CATSRDGRGTQETQYF.

The rearrangement joins TRBV6-5 to TRBJ2-3, with D perhaps matching TRBD2 (5 bases). Trimming pared 2 bases from V and 6 bases from J, leaving 9 bases between. Germline assignment: CDR1 MNHEY and CDR2 SVGAGI. This CDR3 has 13 amino acids. CDR3 coding DNA: TGTGCCAGCAGTTACACTAGTGAGGATACGCAGTATTTT. Residues: CASSYTSEDTQYF.